This T cell receptor (beta chain) was captured by sequencing in a study of CD4+ T cells in melanoma. The table came from immunoSEQ multiplex PCR; TCRdb's copy has only in-frame clones and leaves some out. The data contain around 13,000 clones, 60% to 75% of them seen just once; the ten biggest clones take up 9.5% to 13%. What was sequenced was cells from a culture (not recorded whether cultured in vitro). This receptor was obtained from a human donor with melanoma.

The CDR3 protein is CASSGGVNQPQHF. The CDR3 nucleotides read TGTGCCAGCAGTGGGGGGGTCAATCAGCCCCAGCATTTT. V gene TRBV2 combines with J gene TRBJ1-5, with D possibly TRBD1 on 5 matching bases. Trimming removed 4 bases from V and 3 bases from J, with 7 bases in between. The CDR3 totals 13 residues. CDR1 and CDR2 (germline): SNHLY, FYNNEI.